These 6 T cell receptor beta chains were sequenced from one sample in a study of CD8+ T cells in alopecia areata. Extraction of RNA preceded its reverse transcription into cDNA, which served as the sequencing template. Measured with immunoSEQ multiplex PCR; TCRdb has only the in-frame clones, and not every one. The profile covers 270,000 or so clones, none occurring a single time. Sorting of pooled cutaneous lymph node cells was based on CD4, CD8alpha, NKG2D, NKG2ACE and other markers. The sequenced material came from CD4+ T cells sorted from a lymph node. The receptors were gathered from a C3H/HeJ mouse with alopecia areata. This strain has MHC haplotype H2-k.

This clone was picked up a small number of times. The genes and germline here are from mouse. The read comes to an end 3 residues before the CDR3 does, leaving the germline J gene to fill in the end. The chain carries TRBV13-2 and TRBJ1-6; TRBD1 might be the D (6 bases). TRBJ1-6 is reported as an ORF; its role is uncertain. The V gene's germline CDR1 is NNHNN and CDR2 SYGAGS (reference sequence). Trimming left V 1 base short and J 5 bases short, with 7 bases between. There are 14 residues in the CDR3. Incomplete CDR3 DNA: TGTGCCAGCGGTGATTACAGGGATAATTCGCCC. Its protein product is CASGDYRDNSP. The entire CDR3 sequence reads CASGDYRDNSPLYF.

On this clone itself: Genes and germline are mouse. With the read ending 3 residues before the CDR3 end, the germline J gene is used to fill in that end. The chain carries TRBV13-3 and TRBJ1-6, with 8 bases matching TRBD1. TRBJ1-6 is an ORF for which the function is uncertain. J lost 7 bases, V lost 2 bases, and 2 bases had no gene match. CDR1 and CDR2 (germline): NNHDY, SYVADS. This CDR3 is built from 14 residues. The chain's CDR3 is CASSDRGQNSPLYF. Incomplete CDR3 DNA: TGTGCCAGCAGTGACAGGGGGCAGAATTCGCCC.

In regard to this clone: Gene names refer to mouse genes. From the germline J gene comes the end of the CDR3, since the read stops 4 residues before it. The V gene is TRBV1, the J gene TRBJ2-5; D is perhaps TRBD2 (6 bases). The CDR3 is made up of 15 amino acids. The germline CDR1 and CDR2 sequences are NSQYPW and LRSPGD (reference sequence). CDR3 region: CTCSADAGGPDTQYF. The sequenced CDR3 bases are TGCACCTGCAGTGCAGATGCGGGGGGACCAGAC. Drawing the rest from reference TRBV1 and TRBJ2-5, the complete variable domain is VTLLEQNPRWRLVPRGQAVNLRCILKNSQYPWMSWYQQDLQKQLQWLFTLRSPGDKEVKSLPGADYLATRVTDTELRLQVANMSQGRTLYCTCSADAGGPDTQYFGPGTRLLVL.

A note on this clone: All gene names here are mouse names. The read comes to an end 4 residues before the CDR3 does, leaving the germline J gene to fill in the end. The chain uses TRBV17 and TRBJ1-2; TRBD1 might be the D (6 bases). This CDR3 has 15 amino acids. The germline V gene has CDR1 MNHDT and CDR2 YYDKIL. V was trimmed by 0 bases and J by 1 base, leaving 9 bases between them. This chain's CDR3 is CASSRDRDKNSDYTF. CDR3 bases read: TGTGCTAGCAGTAGAGATCGGGACAAAAACTCC.

For this clone: The genes are named according to mouse. Coverage ceases 4 residues before the CDR3 finishes, and the germline J gene fills in the end. Different DNA sequences within this sample yield the same CDR3. J is TRBJ2-1 and V is TRBV13-2; 7 bases fit TRBD2. The CDR3 sequence is 15 residues long. Germline assignment: CDR1 NNHNN and CDR2 SYGAGS (reference sequence). V lost 0 bases, J lost 2 bases, and 2 bases stayed unmatched. CDR3 DNA (partial): TGTGCCAGCGGTGATGCATGGGGGGACTATGCT. Protein sequence: CASGDAWGDYA. The entire CDR3 is CASGDAWGDYAEQFF.

This clone occurred a few times. Mouse germline and gene names are used. The read finishes 4 residues shy of the CDR3 end, and the germline J gene is used to complete it. Other DNA sequences in the sample encode the same CDR3. The J gene is TRBJ2-1, the V gene TRBV19; perhaps TRBD1 as D (5 bases). The germline V and J ends were trimmed by 2 bases and 0 bases, with 6 bases remaining between them. Per the germline V gene, CDR1 is FNHDT and CDR2 is SITEND (reference sequence). The CDR3 is made up of 14 amino acids. The sequenced CDR3 bases are TGTGCCAGCAGTATCAGGGCTAACTATGCT. It specifies CASSIRANYA. In full, the CDR3 reads CASSIRANYAEQFF.